Listed below are T cell receptor beta chains from one sample, sequenced in a study of blood T cell repertoires in COVID-19. Produced via immunoSEQ multiplex PCR; TCRdb's table is partial and in-frame only. There are tens of thousands of clones in the sample; 88% occur only once, and roughly 45% lies in the top ten. The sequenced sample consisted of peripheral blood. These TCRs come from a human donor in a cohort sampled during active COVID-19. CDR3s include the opening cysteine and the closing phenylalanine or tryptophan. A D gene is named only where the DNA matches it firmly. Clone size, where shown, is once, few, many, or a class for clones that have expanded.

>TRBV7-9|TRBJ1-4|-|many
CASSFGQFANEKLFF
TGTGCCAGCAGCTTCGGACAGTTCGCTAATGAAAAACTGTTTTTT
>TRBV5-1|TRBJ2-1|TRBD2|-
CASSLVVSGSGGEQFF
TGCGCCAGCAGCTTGGTGGTTAGCGGGAGCGGGGGTGAGCAGTTCTTC
>TRBV7-9|TRBJ2-4|-|-
CASSLGLAANIQYF
TGTGCCAGCAGCTTAGGGCTAGCAGCAAACATTCAGTACTTC
>TRBV7-2|TRBJ1-4|-|-
CASSTQGGGEKLFF
TGTGCCAGCAGTACACAGGGAGGGGGTGAAAAACTGTTTTTT
>TRBV24-1|TRBJ2-3|TRBD1|-
CATSSDRVERTDTQYF
TGTGCCACCAGTTCAGACAGGGTAGAGAGGACAGATACGCAGTATTTT
>TRBV5-4|TRBJ2-7|TRBD2|-
CASSLASGGSYEQYF
TGTGCCAGCAGCTTGGCCTCGGGGGGTTCCTACGAGCAGTACTTC
>TRBV28|TRBJ1-2|TRBD1|-
CASPRDRDSGVDGYTF
TGTGCCTCCCCCCGGGACAGGGACAGTGGGGTTGATGGCTACACCTTC
>TRBV2|TRBJ2-7|TRBD2|-
CASLASGLAGVREQYF
TGTGCCAGCCTTGCTTCGGGACTAGCGGGAGTTCGTGAGCAGTACTTC
>TRBV4-2|TRBJ2-7|TRBD1|-
CASSQAEGQGAYEQYF
TGTGCCAGCAGCCAAGCCGAGGGACAGGGGGCGTACGAGCAGTACTTC
>TRBV5-8|TRBJ2-1|-|-
CASSLIEGFEQFF
TGTGCCAGCAGCTTGATAGAGGGATTTGAGCAGTTCTTC
>TRBV3-1/TRBV3-2|TRBJ2-2|-|once
CASSQGGNTGELFF
TGTGCCAGCAGCCAAGGCGGGAACACCGGGGAGCTGTTTTTT
>TRBV4-1|TRBJ1-6|TRBD1|-
CASSQEDRVESPLHF
TGCGCCAGCAGCCAAGAAGACAGGGTTGAATCACCCCTCCACTTT
>TRBV6-5|TRBJ1-2|-|-
CASSSTSGSNYGYTF
TGTGCCAGCAGCTCGACCAGCGGATCTAACTATGGCTACACCTTC
>TRBV5-1|TRBJ1-5|-|-
CASSLVPGYQPQHF
TGCGCCAGCAGCTTGGTGCCAGGGTATCAGCCCCAGCATTTT
>TRBV7-3|TRBJ2-1|-|-
CASSLGAIQGFNEQFF
TGTGCCAGCAGCTTAGGCGCGATACAGGGATTCAATGAGCAGTTCTTC
>TRBV24-1|TRBJ2-2|-|-
CATKTGITGELFF
TGTGCCACCAAAACAGGGATCACCGGGGAGCTGTTTTTT
>TRBV6-2/TRBV6-3|TRBJ1-4|-|-
CASSYPEEGYRGLDEKLFF
TGTGCCAGCAGTTATCCTGAGGAGGGATATAGGGGACTTGATGAAAAACTGTTTTTT
>TRBV2|TRBJ1-6|-|once
CASSGSQINSPLHF
TGTGCCAGCTCGGGGAGTCAAATAAATTCACCCCTCCACTTT
>TRBV2|TRBJ1-5|TRBD1|-
CASNHRDRATLNQPQHF
TGTGCCAGCAATCACCGGGACAGGGCTACCCTCAATCAGCCCCAGCATTTT
>TRBV7-2|TRBJ2-3|-|-
CASSQNPSDTQYF
TGTGCCAGCAGCCAGAACCCGTCAGATACGCAGTATTTT
>TRBV7-2|TRBJ2-7|TRBD2|-
CASSSLAGGSGYEQYF
TGTGCCAGCAGCTCCCTAGCGGGAGGCTCGGGCTACGAGCAGTACTTC
>TRBV7-2|TRBJ2-7|TRBD1|-
CASSLMGTGTYEQYF
TGTGCCAGCAGCTTGATGGGGACAGGGACCTACGAGCAGTACTTC
>TRBV5-1|TRBJ1-2|-|-
CASSLGEGRYGYTF
TGCGCCAGCAGCTTGGGTGAGGGCCGCTATGGCTACACCTTC
>TRBV5-1|TRBJ2-2|TRBD1|-
CASSPLGTGLDTGELFF
TGCGCCAGCAGCCCCTTGGGGACAGGGCTGGACACCGGGGAGCTGTTTTTT
>TRBV5-6|TRBJ1-1|-|-
CASSLGLLGLTNTEAFF
TGTGCCAGCAGCTTGGGGCTATTAGGACTGACGAACACTGAAGCTTTCTTT
>TRBV20-1|TRBJ2-1|TRBD2|-
CSASYGSGRDNEQFF
TGCAGTGCTAGTTACGGTAGCGGGAGGGACAATGAGCAGTTCTTC
>TRBV2|TRBJ2-5|-|-
CASKTTGSGETQYF
TGTGCCAGCAAAACGACTGGTAGTGGTGAGACCCAGTACTTC
>TRBV3-1/TRBV3-2|TRBJ2-2|TRBD2|once
CASRAGAETGELFF
TGTGCCAGCCGGGCGGGAGCCGAGACCGGGGAGCTGTTTTTT
>TRBV5-4|TRBJ2-1|TRBD1|-
CASSFGQGTDEQFF
TGTGCCAGCAGCTTTGGACAGGGGACGGATGAGCAGTTCTTC
>TRBV29-1|TRBJ2-3|TRBD1|-
CSVEGQGGDTQYF
TGCAGCGTTGAGGGACAGGGTGGAGATACGCAGTATTTT
>TRBV7-9|TRBJ2-2|-|once
CASTPDEPTGELFF
TGTGCCAGCACCCCCGATGAGCCCACCGGGGAGCTGTTTTTT
>TRBV18|TRBJ2-3|TRBD2|-
CASSLTTSGMSDTQYF
TGTGCCAGCTCACTTACCACTAGCGGTATGTCAGATACGCAGTATTTT
>TRBV10-3|TRBJ1-1|-|-
CAISESQGYIAEAFF
TGTGCCATCAGTGAGTCACAGGGATATATCGCTGAAGCTTTCTTT
>TRBV9|TRBJ2-7|-|-
CASSVAGRGYEQYF
TGTGCCAGCAGCGTAGCCGGCAGGGGCTACGAGCAGTACTTC
>TRBV11-2|TRBJ2-3|TRBD2|-
CASSREADTQYF
TGTGCCAGCAGCCGGGAGGCGGATACGCAGTATTTT
>TRBV7-2|TRBJ2-7|TRBD2|-
CASSPSSGGAYEQYF
TGTGCCAGCAGCCCATCGAGCGGGGGGGCCTACGAGCAGTACTTC
>TRBV5-8|TRBJ1-5|TRBD1|-
CASSLDRGGGQPQHF
TGTGCCAGCAGCCTGGACAGGGGAGGCGGTCAGCCCCAGCATTTT
>TRBV18|TRBJ2-7|TRBD1|-
CASSLGQGWDEQYF
TGTGCCAGCTCACTGGGACAGGGGTGGGACGAGCAGTACTTC
>TRBV20-1|TRBJ2-1|-|-
CSARADDEQFF
TGCAGTGCTAGGGCCGATGATGAGCAGTTCTTC
>TRBV3-1/TRBV3-2|TRBJ1-2|TRBD1|-
CASSQRRGRGDYGYTF
TGTGCCAGCAGCCAACGGCGCGGCAGGGGGGACTATGGCTACACCTTC
>TRBV27|TRBJ2-3|-|-
CASQKADTQYF
TGTGCCAGCCAGAAAGCAGATACGCAGTATTTT
>TRBV5-1|TRBJ2-1|-|-
CASSPKVGGNEQFF
TGCGCCAGCAGCCCGAAGGTGGGGGGCAATGAGCAGTTCTTC
>TRBV5-5|TRBJ1-2|-|-
CASSLLGITNYGYTF
TGTGCCAGCAGTTTGCTCGGGATTACTAACTATGGCTACACCTTC
>TRBV7-2|TRBJ2-5|-|-
CASSQAAGEETQYF
TGTGCCAGCAGCCAAGCGGCAGGGGAAGAGACCCAGTACTTC
>TRBV3-1/TRBV3-2|TRBJ2-7|-|-
CASSQGHSGSLYEQYF
TGTGCCAGCAGCCAAGGTCACAGCGGTAGTTTATACGAGCAGTACTTC
>TRBV7-2|TRBJ2-3|-|-
CASSPDREKTDTQYF
TGTGCCAGCAGCCCTGACAGAGAAAAGACAGATACGCAGTATTTT
>TRBV5-4|TRBJ1-4|TRBD1|-
CASSPDRAIGEKLFF
TGTGCCAGCAGCCCTGACAGGGCTATTGGTGAAAAACTGTTTTTT
>TRBV28|TRBJ1-2|-|-
CARLPSQTGLGYGYTF
TGTGCCAGACTCCCCAGCCAGACCGGCCTAGGCTATGGCTACACCTTC